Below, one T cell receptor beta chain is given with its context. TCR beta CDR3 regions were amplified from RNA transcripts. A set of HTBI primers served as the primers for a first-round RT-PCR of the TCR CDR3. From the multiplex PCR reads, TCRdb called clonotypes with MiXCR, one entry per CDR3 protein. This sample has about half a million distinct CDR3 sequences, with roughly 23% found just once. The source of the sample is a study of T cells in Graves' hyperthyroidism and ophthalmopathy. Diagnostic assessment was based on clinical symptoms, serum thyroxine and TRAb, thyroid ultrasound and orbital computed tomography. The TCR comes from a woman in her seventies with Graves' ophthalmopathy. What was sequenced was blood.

CDR3 region: CATGQGFGQPQHF. CDR3 nucleotide sequence: TGTGCCACCGGACAGGGGTTCGGTCAGCCCCAGCATTTT. The J gene is TRBJ1-5, the V gene TRBV19; TRBD1 matches 9 bases. Germline V CDR1 and CDR2: LNHDA, SQIVND (reference sequence). The CDR3 contains 13 residues. V was pared by 10 bases and J by 6 bases, with 7 bases of the junction left unmatched.